These T cell receptor beta chains were read from a single sample in a study of blood T cell repertoires in COVID-19. Profiled with immunoSEQ multiplex PCR; TCRdb holds only in-frame clones, not every one. The repertoire holds 29,000 or so clones, about 80% seen once, with 35% to 55% in the top ten. The specimen was peripheral blood. Receptor source: a woman in her 70s with acute or convalescent COVID-19. The CDR3 runs from the conserved cysteine through the conserved F or W. The order of the fields is D gene, clone size, V gene, J gene, CDR3 protein, CDR3 DNA. A D gene is named only where the DNA matches it firmly. The size field is filled for only some rows; it gives once, few, many or a size class.

TRBD2	-	TRBV19	TRBJ2-7	CASSIREGKEQYF	TGTGCCAGTAGTATCCGGGAGGGCAAAGAGCAGTACTTC
-	few	TRBV7-2	TRBJ1-5	CASSQTQGYQPQHF	TGTGCCAGCAGCCAAACCCAGGGGTACCAGCCCCAGCATTTT
TRBD2	-	TRBV4-1	TRBJ2-3	CASSQVGGGASTDTQYF	TGCGCCAGCAGCCAAGTAGGCGGGGGGGCCAGCACAGATACGCAGTATTTT
TRBD1	-	TRBV5-1	TRBJ2-3	CASSLTGQVTDTQYF	TGCGCCAGCAGCTTGACGGGACAGGTTACAGATACGCAGTATTTT
-	-	TRBV6-2/TRBV6-3	TRBJ2-6	CASSPHSSGANVLTF	TGTGCCAGCAGTCCACACAGCTCTGGGGCCAACGTCCTGACTTTC
TRBD2	-	TRBV28	TRBJ2-1	CASTPAGLAGDNEQFF	TGTGCCAGCACCCCGGCGGGGCTAGCGGGAGACAATGAGCAGTTCTTC
-	-	TRBV6-2/TRBV6-3	TRBJ2-3	CASSYAGRTDTQYF	TGTGCCAGCAGTTATGCGGGCCGCACAGATACGCAGTATTTT
-	-	TRBV28	TRBJ1-1	CASSPREDRQAFF	TGTGCCAGCAGCCCCAGGGAAGACCGTCAAGCTTTCTTT
-	-	TRBV27	TRBJ2-2	CASSYARFANTGELFF	TGTGCCAGCAGTTATGCCAGGTTCGCGAACACCGGGGAGCTGTTTTTT
TRBD1	-	TRBV5-6	TRBJ1-2	CASSSNRQGNYGYTF	TGTGCCAGCAGCTCCAACCGACAGGGGAACTATGGCTACACCTTC
-	-	TRBV19	TRBJ1-4	CAARSGEKLFF	TGTGCAGCCCGGAGCGGGGAAAAACTGTTTTTT
-	-	TRBV6-1	TRBJ1-5	CASSDLRGVSNQPQHF	TGTGCCAGCAGTGACCTACGGGGGGTTAGCAATCAGCCCCAGCATTTT
-	once	TRBV2	TRBJ2-3	CASSQQRGGPTDTQYF	TGTGCCAGCAGCCAGCAAAGGGGGGGCCCCACAGATACGCAGTATTTT
-	few	TRBV12-3/TRBV12-4	TRBJ1-1	CASSTGLGTEAFF	TGTGCCAGCAGTACAGGGTTAGGCACTGAAGCTTTCTTT
-	-	TRBV12-3/TRBV12-4	TRBJ2-7	CASSLSSSNEQYF	TGTGCCAGCAGTTTGTCTAGCAGCAACGAGCAGTACTTC
TRBD1	once	TRBV6-2/TRBV6-3	TRBJ2-7	CASSTTDRAYEQYF	TGTGCCAGCAGTACAACGGACAGGGCTTACGAGCAGTACTTC